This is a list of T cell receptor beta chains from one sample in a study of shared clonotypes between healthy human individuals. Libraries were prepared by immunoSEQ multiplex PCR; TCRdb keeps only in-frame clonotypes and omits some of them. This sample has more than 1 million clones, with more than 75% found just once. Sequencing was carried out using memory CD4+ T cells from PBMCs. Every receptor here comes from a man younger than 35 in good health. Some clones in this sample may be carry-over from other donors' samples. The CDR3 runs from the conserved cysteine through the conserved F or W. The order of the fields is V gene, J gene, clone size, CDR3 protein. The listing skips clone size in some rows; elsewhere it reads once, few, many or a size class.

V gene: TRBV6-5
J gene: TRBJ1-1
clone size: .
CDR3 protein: CASSYTGGGTEAFF

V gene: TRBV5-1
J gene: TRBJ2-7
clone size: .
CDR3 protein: CASSFLAGDTYEQYF

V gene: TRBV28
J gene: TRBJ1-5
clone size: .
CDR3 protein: CASSSDSYQPQHF

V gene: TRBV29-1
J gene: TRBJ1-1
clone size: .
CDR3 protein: CSVLQGASLPNTEAFF

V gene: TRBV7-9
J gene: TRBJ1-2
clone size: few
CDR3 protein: CASSSSRSYGYTF

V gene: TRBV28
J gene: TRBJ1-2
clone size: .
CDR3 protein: CASSLSGGRSGGYTF

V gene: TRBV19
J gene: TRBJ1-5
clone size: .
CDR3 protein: CASSWQGVQPQHF

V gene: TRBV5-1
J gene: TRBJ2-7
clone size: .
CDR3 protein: CASSPGTGGYEQYF

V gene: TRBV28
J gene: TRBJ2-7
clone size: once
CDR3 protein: CASSFPLRPLAGDSYEQYF

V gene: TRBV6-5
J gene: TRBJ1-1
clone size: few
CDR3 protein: CASSRDTEAFF

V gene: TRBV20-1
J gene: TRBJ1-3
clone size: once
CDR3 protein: CSATNGNTIYF

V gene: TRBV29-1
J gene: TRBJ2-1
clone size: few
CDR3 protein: CSVVGGRGGNEQFF

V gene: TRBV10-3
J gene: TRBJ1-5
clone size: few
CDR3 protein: CAISESGDSQPQHF

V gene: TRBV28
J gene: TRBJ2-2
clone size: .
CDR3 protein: CASSNFGTVVNTGELFF

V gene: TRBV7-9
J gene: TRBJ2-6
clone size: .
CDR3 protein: CASSLGTGANVLTF

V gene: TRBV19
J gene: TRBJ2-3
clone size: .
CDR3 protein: CASSTARTDTQYF

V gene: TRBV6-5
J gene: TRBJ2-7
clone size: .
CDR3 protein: CASSPGRVDSYEQYF

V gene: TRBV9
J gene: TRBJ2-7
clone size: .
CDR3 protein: CASSVDDRGRVEQYF

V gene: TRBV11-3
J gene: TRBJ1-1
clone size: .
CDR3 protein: CASSLGTANTEAFF

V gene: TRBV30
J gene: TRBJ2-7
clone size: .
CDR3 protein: CAWSDEGQGDEQYF

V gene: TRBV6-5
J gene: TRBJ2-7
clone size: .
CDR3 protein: CASSYSIRGSYEQYF

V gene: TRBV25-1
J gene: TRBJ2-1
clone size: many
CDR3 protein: CASSELGSLNEQFF

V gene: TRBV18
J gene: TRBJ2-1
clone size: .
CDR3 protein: CASSETQGPYNEQFF